Listed here are 20 T cell receptor beta chains from one sample, sequenced in a study of early T cells in non-severe SARS-CoV-2 infection (dated by TCRdb to the early 2020s). The library relied on 5' RACE. Sequenced using a NextSeq 500. TCRdb itself trimmed the public reads at Q25 with fastp, ran MiXCR and retained productive beta chains. All rows with the same CDR3 protein become a single entry with the most common DNA and genes. The sample table contains fewer than 30,000 distinct CDR3 sequences; only one count was recorded for about 4.5% of them. The top ten hold around 16% of the sample. The specimen was whole blood. These receptors came from an adult who was a healthcare worker with PCR-confirmed SARS-CoV-2 infection or an uninfected control (not recorded which).

About this clonotype: Being one base from a much bigger clone, this may be a read error. This rearrangement joins TRBV9 to TRBJ2-2; the match to TRBD2 covers 10 bases. The CDR3 is made up of 17 amino acids. V lost 4 bases to trimming and J lost 1 base; unmatched junction nucleotides: 7. Looked up from germline, CDR1 is SGDLS and CDR2 is YYNGEE. The DNA for the CDR3 is TGTGCCAGCAGCAATCTTTCTAGCGGGGGGAACACCGGGGAGCTGTTTTTT. Translating it yields CASSNLSSGGNTGELFF.

The table lists this clonotype with many counts. This chain uses TRBV7-9 with TRBJ1-1; D call uncertain. V lost 5 bases and J lost 1, with 11 bases in between. The germline gives CDR1 SEHNR, CDR2 FQNEAQ (reference sequence). CDR3 size: 14 residues. The CDR3: CASSPGAGNTEAFF. CDR3 DNA sequence: TGTGCCAGCAGCCCTGGAGCCGGGAACACTGAAGCTTTCTTT. Supplemented by reference TRBV7-9 and TRBJ1-1, the full variable domain reads DTGVSQNPRHKITKRGQNVTFRCDPISEHNRLYWYRQTLGQGPEFLTYFQNEAQLEKSRLLSDRFSAERPKGSFSTLEIQRTEQGDSAMYLCASSPGAGNTEAFFGQGTRLTVV.

This clonotype came up many times. The genes are TRBV2 and TRBJ2-2; 7 bases are shared with TRBD1. The CDR3 spans 15 residues. The V gene end was trimmed by 5 bases and the J gene end by 4 bases; junction bases not matched to a gene: 7. CDR1 is SNHLY and CDR2 is FYNNEI in the germline V gene. CDR3 sequence (DNA): TGTGCCAGCAGTTCACAGGGGCGGGTCACCGGGGAGCTGTTTTTT. Protein sequence: CASSSQGRVTGELFF.

This clonotype was counted ten times or more. The V gene is TRBV9, the J gene TRBJ2-7; maybe TRBD2 (5 bases). V was shortened by 0 bases and J by 1 base, with 8 bases between the two germline ends. Per germline, CDR1 SGDLS and CDR2 YYNGEE. The CDR3 spans 14 residues. Here the CDR3 reads CASSVEGVSYEQYF. The CDR3 coding sequence is TGTGCCAGCAGCGTAGAGGGAGTATCCTACGAGCAGTACTTC.

This clonotype was recorded at least ten times. The chain employs TRBV4-2 and TRBJ1-5; D is perhaps TRBD1 (5 bases). The CDR3 has 15 residues. Per the germline V gene, CDR1 is LGHNA and CDR2 is YNFKEQ. Trimming left V 0 bases short and J 7 bases short, with 13 bases between. The CDR3 loop is CASSQELQVRQPQHF. The CDR3, as DNA: TGTGCCAGCAGCCAAGAATTACAGGTGAGGCAGCCCCAGCATTTT.

The V call is TRBV14, the J call TRBJ1-1; D is uncertain. The CDR3 sequence is 12 residues long. Trimming removed 1 base from V and 10 bases from J, with 10 bases in between. The V gene's germline CDR1 is SGHDN and CDR2 FVKESK. CDR3 sequence (DNA): TGTGCCAGCAGCCAAGTGGCGGGTCGAGCTTTCTTT. This codes for CASSQVAGRAFF. The full variable domain, its missing parts supplied by reference TRBV14 and TRBJ1-1, is EAGVTQFPSHSVIEKGQTVTLRCDPISGHDNLYWYRRVMGKEIKFLLHFVKESKQDESGMPNNRFLAERTGGTYSTLKVQPAELEDSGVYFCASSQVAGRAFFGQGTRLTVV.

This clonotype was detected ten times or more. This rearrangement joins TRBV5-1 to TRBJ1-1; 7 bases are shared with TRBD1. The ends lost 3 bases at V and 1 base at J; junction bases unmatched: 9. CDR1 SGHRS and CDR2 YFSETQ come from the germline V gene. This CDR3 contains 16 residues. CDR3 residues: CASSSDRQGPNTEAFF. The CDR3 DNA reads as TGCGCCAGCAGCTCCGATCGACAGGGCCCGAACACTGAAGCTTTCTTT. The full variable domain, its missing parts supplied by reference TRBV5-1 and TRBJ1-1, is KAGVTQTPRYLIKTRGQQVTLSCSPISGHRSVSWYQQTPGQGLQFLFEYFSETQRNKGNFPGRFSGRQFSNSRSEMNVSTLELGDSALYLCASSSDRQGPNTEAFFGQGTRLTVV.

This clonotype was detected many times. This sequence joins TRBV9 and TRBJ2-2; D may match TRBD1 or TRBD2 (5 bases each). The CDR3 runs 19 residues. V lost 3 bases and J 0 bases, leaving 21 bases between the germline ends. Per germline, CDR1 SGDLS and CDR2 YYNGEE. CDR3 residues: CASSARDPKSLTNTGELFF. The CDR3 bases are TGTGCCAGCAGCGCCCGGGACCCCAAATCTCTTACGAACACCGGGGAGCTGTTTTTT.

This clonotype occurred many times. This chain links TRBV10-3 with TRBJ2-7; D is perhaps TRBD1 or TRBD2 (6 bases each). The CDR3 runs to 11 residues. V was cut by 8 bases and J by 5 bases, with 10 bases left in between. In germline, CDR1 is ENHRY, CDR2 SYGVKD. The CDR3 is CAISRGDEQYF. The CDR3, as DNA: TGTGCCATCTCGAGGGGGGACGAGCAGTACTTC.

This clonotype was counted ten times or more. This rearrangement joins TRBV3-1 to TRBJ2-7; TRBD2 is a possible D gene (5 bases). The V and J ends lost 4 bases and 0 bases respectively, with 10 bases between them. The germline V gene has CDR1 LGHDT and CDR2 YNNKEL (reference sequence). CDR3 length equals 14 residues. CDR3 sequence: CASSPSGVSYEQYF. The CDR3 nucleotides are TGTGCCAGCAGCCCGTCCGGGGTCTCCTACGAGCAGTACTTC.

This clonotype was recorded many times. This chain connects TRBV7-9 to TRBJ2-7, with a possible D match to TRBD2 (6 bases). The CDR3 loop spans 13 amino acids. Germline V lookup: CDR1 SEHNR, CDR2 FQNEAQ (reference sequence). V was pared by 6 bases and J by 3 bases, with 12 bases between. The chain's CDR3 is CASSGEENYEQYF. For the CDR3, the DNA is TGTGCCAGCAGTGGGGAGGAAAACTACGAGCAGTACTTC.

This clonotype was found many times. This sequence joins TRBV9 and TRBJ1-6; 7 bases line up with TRBD1. J was trimmed by 5 bases and V by 4 bases; bases with no gene match: 6. Germline V lookup: CDR1 SGDLS, CDR2 YYNGEE. The CDR3 length is 15 residues. The CDR3 reads CASSSGQANNSPLHF. The CDR3 bases are TGTGCCAGCAGCTCCGGACAGGCTAATAATTCACCCCTCCACTTT.

This clonotype has a count of ten or more. The chain is built from TRBV7-3 and TRBJ2-1; D is undetermined. Trimming shortened V by 8 bases and J by 5 bases, and 13 bases separated the two germline ends. The germline CDR1 and CDR2 sequences are SGHTA and FQGTGA. The CDR3 runs to 13 residues. CDR3 sequence: CASASRADNEQFF. For the CDR3, the DNA is TGTGCCAGCGCATCACGGGCGGACAATGAGCAGTTCTTC.

This clonotype was detected ten times or more. The chain recombines TRBV7-9 with TRBJ2-3; D gene unclear. The CDR3 runs 13 residues. From germline, CDR1 is SEHNR and CDR2 FQNEAQ (reference sequence). V was cut by 4 bases and J by 4 bases, with 9 bases left in between. CDR3 loop: CASSSPLADTQYF. DNA for the CDR3: TGTGCCAGCAGCTCCCCCTTGGCAGATACGCAGTATTTT.

This clonotype was detected many times. The chain recombines TRBV29-1 with TRBJ2-5, with D perhaps matching TRBD1 or TRBD2 (5 bases each). CDR1 and CDR2 from the germline V gene are SQVTM and ANQGSEA. The CDR3 is made up of 13 amino acids. Trimming left V 3 bases short and J 5 bases short, with 13 bases between. CDR3: CSVDKQGGETQYF. CDR3 in DNA: TGCAGCGTTGACAAGCAGGGCGGGGAGACCCAGTACTTC.

This clonotype was counted at least ten times. The chain has TRBV29-1 and TRBJ2-5; perhaps D is TRBD1 or TRBD2 (5 bases each). V lost 4 bases, J lost 2 bases, and 8 bases lay in between. The germline gives CDR1 SQVTM, CDR2 ANQGSEA. CDR3 length: 12 amino acids. CDR3 DNA: TGCAGCGTTGGAGGGGAACAAGAGACCCAGTACTTC. It is translated as CSVGGEQETQYF.

This clonotype has more than one count but fewer than ten. The rearrangement links TRBV20-1 to TRBJ1-3; possible D gene TRBD1, 5 bases. CDR3 length: 16 amino acids. Trimming took off 0 bases at V and 6 bases at J, with 18 bases between the two ends. CDR1 is DFQATT, CDR2 SNEGSKA, per germline (reference sequence). For the CDR3, the DNA is TGCAGTGCTAGAGACAATAGACCAGGGCCACTAAACACCATATATTTT. It specifies CSARDNRPGPLNTIYF.

This clonotype was counted at least ten times. V usage is TRBV18 and J usage is TRBJ2-7, with 7 bases identical to TRBD1. Germline V gene sequence: CDR1 KGHSH, CDR2 LQKENI. V was clipped by 4 bases and J by 4 bases; unmatched bases: 10. The CDR3 runs 15 residues. The CDR3 DNA reads as TGTGCCAGCTCACTCGGGACAGCCGCGGAGTACGAGCAGTACTTC. Protein product: CASSLGTAAEYEQYF.

This clonotype was recorded at least ten times. The chain combines TRBV6-2 or TRBV6-3 with TRBJ2-3, with TRBD2 matching over 7 bases. The CDR3 contains 18 residues. Germline trimming cut 6 bases from V and 0 bases from J; bases unmatched to any gene: 15. Germline loops: CDR1 MNHEY, CDR2 SVGEGT. The CDR3 DNA sequence: TGTGCCAGCAGCAACCCGGTAGCGGGCCGACCTAGCACAGATACGCAGTATTTT. Translating gives CASSNPVAGRPSTDTQYF.

J is TRBJ2-3 and V is TRBV30; D may correspond to TRBD1 or TRBD2 (5 bases each). The V gene lost 3 bases and the J gene lost 2 bases, with 15 bases spanning the gap. Germline CDR1 reads GTSNPN; CDR2 reads SVGIG (reference sequence). The CDR3 spans 15 residues. DNA of the CDR3: TGTGCCTGGAGACGGGGACGTTTCACCACAGATACGCAGTATTTT. Amino acids: CAWRRGRFTTDTQYF.